The sample holds a few counts of the clone carrying this TCR beta chain. Its antigen is still unknown. V lost 0 bases and J lost 5, with 12 bases in between. Germline CDR1 and CDR2: SGHRS and YFSETQ. CDR3 size: 14 residues. Unique molecular identifiers were incorporated when the TCRbeta library was constructed. Via MiXCR, TCRdb re-called the PCR reads, giving one row per CDR3 protein. This repertoire shows 100,000 to 150,000 distinct CDR3 sequences, under 25% found once; its top ten account for more than 9%. This sample was included in a study of T-cell reconstitution after alpha-beta-depleted transplantation in children. Notes on the study in general: Newly produced T cells mostly provided counts and TCRbeta diversity after one year, as hyperexpanded clones declined. About two months after transplant, alpha-beta T cells reportedly came from several hundred expanded graft clones.

The rearrangement uses TRBV5-1 and TRBJ2-7, with a weak D call TRBD1 (7 bases). The clonotype was recovered from a male patient aged 2-10 years who had a stem cell transplant for chronic granulomatous disease, so the T cells may come from the graft donor. The specimen was PBMCs, mostly from graft donor cells, collected 180 days after TCRalphabeta/CD19-depleted stem cell transplant. As DNA, the CDR3 is TGCGCCAGCAGCTTGGGACAGGGACTCCACGAGCAGTACTTC. It is translated as CASSLGQGLHEQYF.